The 20 T cell receptor beta chains below were found in one sample sequenced in a study of shared clonotypes between healthy human individuals. Naive CD8 cells lacked CD45RO and underwent positive selection for CCR7, leaving out terminally differentiated effector memory CD45RA+ cells. Profiling relied on immunoSEQ multiplex PCR, and the TCRdb table lists in-frame clones only, not all of them. The data hold millions of clones, with approximately 94% observed a single time. The source material was naive CD8+ T cells sorted from blood. The receptors here all came from a man in his late teens or twenties in good health.

The chain combines TRBV9 with TRBJ2-7; D is perhaps TRBD2 (5 bases). This CDR3 is built from 15 residues. Deletions cut 4 bases from V and 0 bases from J, with 14 bases between. Germline CDR1 reads SGDLS; CDR2 reads YYNGEE. The CDR3, as DNA: TGTGCCAGCAGCTTGTCCGGGGTGAGCTCCTACGAGCAGTACTTC. Its protein product is CASSLSGVSSYEQYF.

This clone was observed a single time. This chain connects TRBV7-9 to TRBJ2-5, with 9 bases matching TRBD1. Losses at the gene ends were 7 bases for V and 4 bases for J; bases not matched to a gene: 7. CDR3 length equals 14 residues. CDR1 and CDR2 (germline): SEHNR, FQNEAQ (reference sequence). This CDR3 reads CASTPTGGVETQYF. CDR3 nucleotide sequence: TGTGCCAGCACCCCAACAGGGGGCGTAGAGACCCAGTACTTC.

The chain couples TRBV10-1 to TRBJ2-5; 8 positions agree with TRBD1. After removal of 2 bases from V and 5 bases from J, the junction contained 10 bases not matched to a gene. Per the germline V gene, CDR1 is WNHNN and CDR2 is SYGVQD (reference sequence). This CDR3 has 16 amino acids. The CDR3 reads CASSENGGQGWETQYF. The CDR3 DNA sequence: TGCGCCAGCAGTGAGAACGGCGGACAGGGATGGGAGACCCAGTACTTC.

This chain uses TRBV25-1 with TRBJ1-6; D call uncertain. The CDR3 covers 16 residues. The V end lost 1 base, the J end lost 1 base, and 8 bases lay between the germline ends. The germline V gene encodes CDR1 MGHDK and CDR2 SYGVNS. CDR3 amino acids: CASSEFKKSYNSPLHF. CDR3 in DNA: TGTGCCAGCAGTGAATTTAAGAAGTCCTATAATTCACCCCTCCACTTT. Drawing the rest from reference TRBV25-1 and TRBJ1-6, the complete variable domain is EADIYQTPRYLVIGTGKKITLECSQTMGHDKMYWYQQDPGMELHLIHYSYGVNSTEKGDLSSESTVSRIRTEHFPLTLESARPSHTSQYLCASSEFKKSYNSPLHFGNGTRLTVT.

The chain combines TRBV13 with TRBJ2-7; D unclear. V was pared by 3 bases and J by 4 bases, with 16 bases between. This CDR3 region has 15 residues. The germline V gene has CDR1 PRHDT and CDR2 FYEKMQ (reference sequence). CDR3 coding DNA: TGTGCCAGCAGCTTTTACGGAGAACTGGGGTACGAGCAGTACTTC. Protein: CASSFYGELGYEQYF.

The chain recombines TRBV6-5 with TRBJ2-1, with 9 bases that match TRBD1. This CDR3 region has 16 residues. V shed 2 bases, J shed 6 bases, and the junction held 8 bases outside the gene matches. CDR1 and CDR2 from the germline V gene are MNHEY and SVGAGI. The CDR3 protein is CASSYRDRVSGNEQFF. In DNA form, the CDR3 reads TGTGCCAGCAGTTACAGGGACAGGGTCTCAGGCAATGAGCAGTTCTTC.

The chain combines TRBV21-1 with TRBJ2-4; the table's D call, TRBD1, has no DNA check behind it. TRBV21-1 is a pseudogene locus. The CDR3 spans 13 residues. Here the CDR3 DNA reads TGTGCCAGCAGCCAGCCAGGCAAAAACATTCAGTACTTC. It yields the protein CASSQPGKNIQYF.

The chain recombines TRBV4-3 with TRBJ1-1, with D perhaps matching TRBD1 (6 bases). This CDR3 has 18 amino acids. The germline gives CDR1 LGHNA, CDR2 YSLEER. V dropped 2 bases and J dropped 0 bases, with 19 bases sitting between them. In DNA form, the CDR3 reads TGCGCCAGCAGCCAAACGATCACAGGGTCCGACATGAACACTGAAGCTTTCTTT. It specifies CASSQTITGSDMNTEAFF.

The CDR3 sequence: CASSYSGLAWPDTQYF. The DNA for the CDR3 is TGTGCCAGCAGCTACAGTGGACTAGCATGGCCAGATACGCAGTATTTT. The gene calls are TRBV4-2 and TRBJ2-3; TRBD2 aligns across 8 bases. Germline-derived CDR1 and CDR2 are LGHNA and YNFKEQ. V trimming: 5 bases; J trimming: 4 bases; junction bases outside the gene matches: 11. CDR3 length equals 16 residues.

This clone has a single count. The sample holds other DNA sequences that translate to the same CDR3. The CDR3 region is CASLGDTQYF. The CDR3 bases are TGTGCCAGTCTTGGCGATACGCAGTATTTT. The chain combines TRBV19 with TRBJ2-3; no definite D call. Looked up from germline, CDR1 is LNHDA and CDR2 is SQIVND (reference sequence). The CDR3 is made up of 10 amino acids. V was clipped by 8 bases and J by 6 bases, with 6 bases between them.

The genes are TRBV27 and TRBJ2-5, with D possibly called TRBD1 or TRBD2 (5 bases each). The CDR3 contains 14 residues. The germline CDR1 and CDR2 sequences are MNHEY and SMNVEV (reference sequence). The V gene lost 3 bases and the J gene lost 5 bases, with 13 bases spanning the gap. The CDR3 protein is CASSFMGPMETQYF. The CDR3 region has the DNA TGTGCCAGCAGTTTTATGGGACCGATGGAGACCCAGTACTTC.

This chain joins TRBV5-6 and TRBJ2-1; 9 nucleotides align to TRBD1. V trimming: 0 bases; J trimming: 8 bases; junction bases outside the gene matches: 9. This CDR3 has 16 residues. Per the germline V gene, CDR1 is SGHDT and CDR2 is YYEEEE. This CDR3 reads CASSLEGQGLVHEQFF. CDR3 bases: TGTGCCAGCAGCTTGGAGGGACAGGGACTGGTCCATGAGCAGTTCTTC. The whole variable domain, remainder taken from reference TRBV5-6 and TRBJ2-1, is DAGVTQSPTHLIKTRGQQVTLRCSPKSGHDTVSWYQQALGQGPQFIFQYYEEEERQRGNFPDRFSGHQFPNYSSELNVNALLLGDSALYLCASSLEGQGLVHEQFFGPGTRLTVL.

The chain couples TRBV4-3 to TRBJ1-1; D remains ambiguous. From germline, CDR1 is LGHNA and CDR2 YSLEER. The CDR3 totals 16 residues. V gave up 6 bases and J gave up 0 bases, with 17 bases separating them. The CDR3 sequence: CASRESTSNMNTEAFF. The CDR3 DNA is TGCGCCAGCAGAGAAAGCACATCAAACATGAACACTGAAGCTTTCTTT.

This clone was detected only once. This chain links TRBV7-3 with TRBJ2-1, with TRBD1 matching over 8 bases. Looked up from germline, CDR1 is SGHTA and CDR2 is FQGTGA. This CDR3 has 15 amino acids. V lost 4 bases, J lost 3 bases, and 5 bases stayed unmatched. Written as DNA, the CDR3 is TGTGCCAGCAGCTCCACAGGGGGTCACTACAATGAGCAGTTCTTC. Translating it yields CASSSTGGHYNEQFF.

This clone was detected a few times. The sample contains more than one DNA sequence encoding this CDR3. The gene calls are TRBV5-1 and TRBJ1-1; D unresolved. Germline V gives CDR1 SGHRS, CDR2 YFSETQ. V lost 0 bases to trimming and J lost 1 base, with 4 bases between them. The CDR3 runs 13 residues. CDR3 DNA: TGCGCCAGCAGCTTGGGGGCGAACACTGAAGCTTTCTTT. This gives the protein CASSLGANTEAFF.

The rearrangement uses TRBV19 and TRBJ2-1; D is possibly TRBD1 (6 bases). CDR3 length: 14 residues. Germline CDR1 reads LNHDA; CDR2 reads SQIVND (reference sequence). V dropped 3 bases and J dropped 4 bases, with 10 bases sitting between them. CDR3 sequence reads: CASSIIQGYNEQFF. The CDR3 DNA sequence: TGTGCCAGTAGTATCATACAGGGATACAATGAGCAGTTCTTC.

This clone occurred once. The chain links TRBV10-2 to TRBJ1-1; weak D call: TRBD1 (6 bases). CDR1 is WSHSY, CDR2 SAAADI, per germline. With 8 bases removed from V and 7 bases from J, the gap between germline ends came to 14 bases. CDR3 length: 12 residues. Here the CDR3 reads CASSVEGGEAFF. As DNA, the CDR3 is TGCGCCAGCTCTGTGGAGGGGGGTGAAGCTTTCTTT.

The genes are TRBV27 and TRBJ1-1; 7 bases match TRBD1. The germline V gene encodes CDR1 MNHEY and CDR2 SMNVEV (reference sequence). The CDR3 covers 15 residues. Trimming at V came to 6 bases and at J to 7 bases, leaving 14 bases not matched to a gene. CDR3 in DNA: TGTGCCAGCAGAATAAACAGGGGCTCCAGTTTTGAAGCTTTCTTT. This gives the protein CASRINRGSSFEAFF.

This sequence joins TRBV10-3 and TRBJ1-1, with 7 bases lining up with TRBD1. CDR1 is ENHRY, CDR2 SYGVKD, per germline. The CDR3 is 15 residues long. Trimming at V came to 4 bases and at J to 2 bases, leaving 7 bases not matched to a gene. The CDR3 loop reads CAISVSGTVNTEAFF. CDR3 nucleotides: TGTGCCATCAGTGTGTCCGGGACAGTTAACACTGAAGCTTTCTTT.

The chain combines TRBV28 with TRBJ2-1; D remains unclear. V was pared by 6 bases and J by 3 bases, with 12 bases between. The V gene's germline CDR1 is MDHEN and CDR2 SYDVKM. This CDR3 is built from 14 residues. CDR3 in amino acids: CASSPQALYNEQFF. The CDR3 nucleotides read TGTGCCAGCAGCCCCCAGGCACTCTACAATGAGCAGTTCTTC.